The source of this T cell receptor (beta chain) is a study of cytomegalovirus exposure and HLA in healthy donors. In the case of this clone: The antigen is undetermined.

The PCR employed 60 Vbeta primers together with 13 Jbeta primers. Methods used by the authors: The authors later counted about 80 million unique TCR beta chains, 9 million to 12 million of them shared. The protocol was immunoSEQ multiplex PCR, while the TCRdb copy is restricted to in-frame clones and leaves out a portion. For V, J and clone size, that table is used; D and trimming come from the DNA. The sample has 150,000 to 200,000 clones; 70% to 80% are singletons. The CDR3 contains 13 residues. The V gene lost 8 bases and the J gene lost 4 bases, with 11 bases spanning the gap. Germline V gene sequence: CDR1 SGHTA, CDR2 FQGNSA. General observations from the study: Later work found most CMV-associated TCR beta chains apparently HLA-restricted.

V and J are TRBV7-2 and TRBJ1-4, with D possibly being TRBD1 (6 bases). Source material: PBMCs. The TCR was taken from a woman aged 50 to 65 in good health and CMV-seronegative. The CDR3 sequence is CASSPQGNEKLFF. As DNA, the CDR3 is TGTGCCAGCTCCCCACAGGGTAATGAAAAACTGTTTTTT. Using reference TRBV7-2 and TRBJ1-4 for the parts outside the CDR3, the full variable domain is GAGVSQSPSNKVTEKGKDVELRCDPISGHTALYWYRQSLGQGLEFLIYFQGNSAPDKSGLPSDRFSAERTGGSVSTLTIQRTQQEDSAVYLCASSPQGNEKLFFGSGTQLSVL.